Listed below are T cell receptor beta chains from one sample, sequenced in a study of vaccination and CD4 T cells after COVID-19. Via MiXCR, TCRdb re-called the PCR reads, giving one row per CDR3 protein. The repertoire holds about 13,000 distinct CDR3 sequences, with approximately 40% as singletons. The antigens these receptors bind are not known. The sequencing sample was made of CD4+ T cells from blood, cultured in vitro. These receptors originate from a human donor who had recovered from COVID-19. Both conserved end residues are part of each CDR3. The order of the fields is J gene, CDR3 length, clone size, V gene, CDR3 protein. Clone size is shown for a subset of rows, as once, few, many or a class of expanded clone.

>TRBJ1-5|15|-|TRBV27
CASSPQGASGQPQHF
>TRBJ1-5|16|-|TRBV28
CASSWGGTRGNQPQHF
>TRBJ2-5|16|-|TRBV20-1
CSASSLDRGYGETQYF
>TRBJ1-5|14|-|TRBV27
CASNKVSGGQSQHF
>TRBJ1-6|15|-|TRBV20-1
CSAKGQGTYNSPLHF
>TRBJ2-1|12|-|TRBV12-5
CASGFWGNEQFF
>TRBJ1-1|14|-|TRBV30
CAWSVRATGTEAFF
>TRBJ2-5|15|few|TRBV2
CASSPVLGVGETQYF
>TRBJ1-2|12|few|TRBV24-1
CATSDPGTAYTF
>TRBJ2-5|13|few|TRBV30
CAWSGLVMGTQYF
>TRBJ1-3|15|-|TRBV12-3/TRBV12-4
CASSLNWGSGNTIYF
>TRBJ2-2|10|-|TRBV6-1
CASEAEKLFF
>TRBJ1-2|15|-|TRBV5-4
CASSPGTGKFYGYTF
>TRBJ1-1|13|-|TRBV14
CASSQVQGWEAFF
>TRBJ1-1|15|few|TRBV7-9
CASRSTGTRNTEAFF
>TRBJ2-7|13|-|TRBV11-2
CASSSGTVAGQYF
>TRBJ2-3|15|once|TRBV11-2
CASSRTGSSTDTQYF
>TRBJ2-7|11|-|TRBV28
CATGSYYEQYF
>TRBJ2-3|16|-|TRBV9
CASSVRYGGVTDTQYF
>TRBJ2-2|13|medium-sized|TRBV30
CAWSVEGTGELFF
>TRBJ1-1|14|once|TRBV5-5
CASSLEAMNTEAFF
>TRBJ1-2|12|-|TRBV20-1
CSAYDRTYGYTF
>TRBJ1-3|14|few|TRBV20-1
CSASQDSSGNTIYF
>TRBJ2-5|13|-|TRBV15
CATSRDREQTQYF
>TRBJ2-7|13|few|TRBV7-9
CASSPKGPYEQYF
>TRBJ1-3|16|few|TRBV12-3/TRBV12-4
CASSFGHIRRENTIYF